What follows are 17 T cell receptor beta chains derived from one specimen sequenced in a study of shared clonotypes between healthy human individuals. The method was immunoSEQ multiplex PCR; TCRdb's version includes in-frame clones alone and lacks a portion of them. The table lists some 1 million clones, around four fifths of them singletons. The specimen was memory CD4+ T cells sorted from blood. The sample's subset: CD45RA-negative fraction. The receptors originated from a man in his late teens or twenties in good health.

The chain joins TRBV18 to TRBJ1-2; tentatively, D is TRBD1 (5 bases). Germline V gives CDR1 KGHSH, CDR2 LQKENI. The CDR3 loop spans 13 amino acids. V lost 3 bases and J lost 4, with 9 bases in between. In nucleotides, the CDR3 is TGTGCCAGCTCACCGACGACAGCCTATGGCTACACCTTC. Translation gives CASSPTTAYGYTF. Combining the CDR3 with reference TRBV18 and TRBJ1-2 gives the whole variable domain NAGVMQNPRHLVRRRGQEARLRCSPMKGHSHVYWYRQLPEEGLKFMVYLQKENIIDESGMPKERFSAEFPKEGPSILRIQQVVRGDSAAYFCASSPTTAYGYTFGSGTRLTVV.

Notes on this clone: The same CDR3 arises from other DNA sequences in this sample as well. This chain joins TRBV2 and TRBJ2-7, with 14 bases matching TRBD2. With V trimmed by 7 bases and J by 4 bases, 3 bases remained unmatched. The length of the CDR3 is 14 residues. Germline loops: CDR1 SNHLY, CDR2 FYNNEI. Here the CDR3 reads CASTRTSGRYEQYF. DNA of the CDR3: TGTGCCAGCACGCGGACTAGCGGGAGGTACGAGCAGTACTTC.

This clone was picked up a small number of times. V and J are TRBV7-9 and TRBJ2-5; no reliable D call. V was pared by 5 bases and J by 0 bases, with 13 bases between. The germline CDR1 and CDR2 sequences are SEHNR and FQNEAQ (reference sequence). The CDR3 spans 15 residues. CDR3 nucleotides: TGTGCCAGCAGCATTCGACTTATTTACCAAGAGACCCAGTACTTC. Its protein is CASSIRLIYQETQYF.

The chain carries TRBV5-4 and TRBJ2-3; D is perhaps TRBD1 (5 bases). CDR1 SGHNT and CDR2 YYREEE come from the germline V gene (reference sequence). This CDR3 region has 14 residues. V lost 5 bases to trimming and J lost 0 bases, with 10 bases between them. This chain's CDR3 is CASSSRQSTDTQYF. The DNA for the CDR3 is TGTGCCAGCAGTTCCAGACAGAGCACAGATACGCAGTATTTT.

The CDR3 region is CASRDPQETQYF. CDR3 in DNA: TGCGCCAGCAGAGACCCTCAAGAGACCCAGTACTTC. The chain employs TRBV10-2 and TRBJ2-5; D ambiguous. Germline loops: CDR1 WSHSY, CDR2 SAAADI. V shed 6 bases and J shed 2 bases, with 7 bases lying between them. The CDR3 has 12 residues.

V usage is TRBV7-2 and J usage is TRBJ2-7, with TRBD2 matching over 13 bases. Germline V CDR1 and CDR2: SGHTA, FQGNSA. The length of the CDR3 is 15 residues. With V trimmed by 4 bases and J by 3 bases, 3 bases remained unmatched. CDR3 nucleotides: TGTGCCAGCAGCTCCCGACTAGCGGGAGGCTACGAGCAGTACTTC. The encoded protein is CASSSRLAGGYEQYF.

Worth noting for this clone: Other DNA sequences in this specimen translate into the identical CDR3. V is TRBV30 and J is TRBJ1-5; D is perhaps TRBD1 (5 bases). This CDR3 comprises 13 residues. V gave up 3 bases and J gave up 5 bases, with 11 bases separating them. Germline V lookup: CDR1 GTSNPN, CDR2 SVGIG (reference sequence). CDR3 DNA: TGTGCCTGGAGAGGGGCTAGGGATCAGCCCCAGCATTTT. Protein: CAWRGARDQPQHF.

As to this clone: At the DNA level, this CDR3 is encoded by other sequences in the same sample as well. This sequence joins TRBV27 and TRBJ2-3, with D maybe TRBD1 (6 bases). Looked up from germline, CDR1 is MNHEY and CDR2 is SMNVEV (reference sequence). Trimming stripped 6 bases from V and 1 base from J, with 8 bases between. The CDR3 runs to 13 residues. CDR3 region: CASRDSGTDTQYF. The DNA of the CDR3 is TGTGCCAGCAGGGACAGTGGCACAGATACGCAGTATTTT.

The chain uses TRBV5-1 and TRBJ2-2; D not resolved. This CDR3 spans 17 amino acids. Germline CDR1 SGHRS, CDR2 YFSETQ. Trimming pared 0 bases from V and 1 base from J, leaving 13 bases between. CDR3 in amino acids: CASSLAVGSENTGELFF. Written as DNA, the CDR3 is TGCGCCAGCAGCTTGGCCGTAGGGTCTGAGAACACCGGGGAGCTGTTTTTT.

The chain couples TRBV5-4 to TRBJ1-2, with TRBD1 matching over 9 bases. The CDR3 spans 16 residues. Germline V gene sequence: CDR1 SGHNT, CDR2 YYREEE (reference sequence). J gave up 4 bases and V 2 bases, and 9 bases lay outside the gene matches. CDR3 sequence: CASSFKQGADVYGYTF. The DNA for the CDR3 is TGTGCCAGCAGCTTTAAACAGGGGGCAGACGTCTATGGCTACACCTTC.

Comments on this clone: A much more abundant neighbour one base away suggests this may be a read error. Other nucleotide sequences from this sample produce the same CDR3. The chain carries TRBV6-6 and TRBJ2-5, with unresolved D. Trimming took 6 bases from V and 2 from J, leaving 4 bases between them. Germline V gene lookup returns CDR1 MNHNY and CDR2 SVGAGI (reference sequence). The CDR3 is 11 residues long. The CDR3 protein is CASSPQETQYF. The CDR3 DNA is TGTGCCAGCAGCCCTCAAGAGACCCAGTACTTC.

The chain combines TRBV19 with TRBJ2-3; D possibly corresponds to TRBD2 (5 bases). The CDR3 length is 15 residues. Trimming removed 7 bases from V and 3 bases from J, with 17 bases in between. Per germline, CDR1 LNHDA and CDR2 SQIVND (reference sequence). The chain's CDR3 is CASTDPRGGTDTQYF. The CDR3 nucleotides are TGTGCCAGTACGGATCCCAGAGGAGGAACAGATACGCAGTATTTT.

J is TRBJ2-7 and V is TRBV5-1; 7 bases map to TRBD2. The CDR3 spans 14 residues. V lost 0 bases, J lost 5 bases, and 5 bases stayed unmatched. CDR1 and CDR2 (germline): SGHRS, YFSETQ. In nucleotides, the CDR3 is TGCGCCAGCAGCTTGGGTAGCGGGTCCGACGAGCAGTACTTC. The encoded protein is CASSLGSGSDEQYF.

This clone has just a few counts. The chain joins TRBV15 to TRBJ1-2; possibly TRBD1 for D (5 bases). Trimming shortened V by 9 bases and J by 6 bases, and 20 bases separated the two germline ends. Per the germline V gene, CDR1 is LNHNV and CDR2 is YYDKDF (reference sequence). This CDR3 spans 14 amino acids. CDR3 amino acids: CATSGGGSLNGYTF. The CDR3 coding sequence is TGTGCCACTTCGGGTGGGGGGTCCTTGAATGGCTACACCTTC.

The chain uses TRBV18 and TRBJ2-5; D ambiguous. The CDR3 is 13 amino acids. V dropped 0 bases and J dropped 2 bases, with 4 bases sitting between them. Germline CDR1 and CDR2: KGHSH and LQKENI. The CDR3 DNA is TGTGCCAGCTCACCACCACAGCAAGAGACCCAGTACTTC. This codes for CASSPPQQETQYF.

The chain combines TRBV7-2 with TRBJ2-2, with D unresolved. This CDR3 has 15 residues. The germline gives CDR1 SGHTA, CDR2 FQGNSA. The V end lost 1 base, the J end lost 1 base, and 7 bases lay between the germline ends. The CDR3, as DNA: TGTGCCAGCAGCTTAGTTCCGGGGAACACCGGGGAGCTGTTTTTT. Translation: CASSLVPGNTGELFF.

The rearrangement uses TRBV11-2 and TRBJ2-1; no definite D call. The CDR3 runs 14 residues. The germline V gene has CDR1 SGHAT and CDR2 FQNNGV. Trimming took off 1 base at V and 5 bases at J, with 9 bases between the two ends. As DNA, the CDR3 is TGTGCCAGCAGCTTAGGTGTCGTCCACAATGAGCAGTTCTTC. Protein sequence: CASSLGVVHNEQFF.